The next 8 T cell receptor beta chains were all read from a single sample in a study of tumor and adjacent non-tumor tissue in lung cancer. A modified ARM-PCR protocol with three rounds of nested PCR amplified TCRbeta. Using its own MiXCR run on the multiplex PCR reads, TCRdb lists one record per CDR3 protein. The sample includes under 95,000 distinct CDR3 sequences, approximately 70% of them seen just once. The template was RNA from unsorted bulk tissue. The material sequenced was lung tumor tissue. These receptors all stem from a man aged 60 to 69 with non-small cell lung cancer.

This clonotype turned up a few times. Lacking the conserved final phenylalanine or tryptophan, this CDR3 likely reflects a read error. The chain recombines TRBV11-2 with TRBJ2-1; TRBD2 aligns across 8 bases. The V gene's germline CDR1 is SGHAT and CDR2 FQNNGV. The length of the CDR3 is 18 residues. The CDR3: CASSFVITSGPLYNEQFI. CDR3 nucleotide sequence: TGTGCCAGTAGCTTTGTTATAACTAGCGGTCCGTTGTACAATGAGCAGTTCATC.

This clonotype was counted a single time. A junction boundary mismatches the germline segment, possibly from a read error. V and J are TRBV6-2 or TRBV6-3 and TRBJ2-6; TRBD2 is a possible D gene (5 bases). This CDR3 is 18 amino acids long. Germline V lookup: CDR1 MNHEY, CDR2 SVGEGT. The CDR3 region has the DNA TGTGCCAACAGTTACTCGGAGAGGTCGGGGTTCGGGGCCAACGTCCTGACTTTC. Its translation: CANSYSERSGFGANVLTF.

By its share, this clonotype is medium-sized. The V gene is TRBV11-3, the J gene TRBJ2-6, with D perhaps being TRBD1 or TRBD2 (6 bases each). Between the trimmed V and J ends, which lost 5 bases and 4 bases, there was a span of 15 bases. Per germline, CDR1 SGHNT and CDR2 YENEEA. The CDR3 is 16 residues long. CDR3 amino acids: CASSKRSGAGANVLTF. The CDR3 bases are TGTGCCAGCAGCAAAAGGTCGGGGGCAGGGGCCAACGTCCTGACTTTC.

Comments on this clonotype: A much more abundant neighbour one base away suggests this may be a read error. V gene TRBV6-5 combines with J gene TRBJ1-2; D is uncertain. From germline, CDR1 is MNHEY and CDR2 SVGAGI. The CDR3 sequence is 15 residues long. CDR3 in amino acids: CAGSKNVGIRKGYTF. The CDR3 nucleotides read TGTGCCGGCAGCAAAAACGTTGGAATACGGAAGGGCTACACCTTC.

In the case of this clonotype: A clone one base away is much larger, so this may be a read error. V gene TRBV20-1 combines with J gene TRBJ2-7; D not certain. V was clipped by 0 bases and J by 2 bases, with 14 bases between them. The CDR3 is 15 residues long. CDR1 and CDR2 from the germline V gene are DFQATT and SNEGSKA (reference sequence). CDR3 in amino acids: CSAREGNGQPYEQYF. DNA of the CDR3: TGCAGTGCTAGAGAGGGTAACGGCCAACCCTACGAGCAGTACTTC.

J is TRBJ2-5 and V is TRBV28; no reliable D call. The CDR3 is 15 amino acids. Germline assignment: CDR1 MDHEN and CDR2 SYDVKM. V was shortened by 4 bases and J by 1 base, with 13 bases between the two germline ends. The CDR3 coding sequence is TGTGCCAGCAGTTATGGACGAACGCTCCAAGAGACCCAGTACTTC. The encoded protein is CASSYGRTLQETQYF.

In this sample, this clonotype turned up many times. The chain joins TRBV9 to TRBJ2-1, with D perhaps TRBD2 (5 bases). This CDR3 contains 14 residues. V lost 0 bases and J lost 9, with 13 bases in between. Germline V gives CDR1 SGDLS, CDR2 YYNGEE. Here the CDR3 reads CASSVESSRGEQFF. The CDR3 DNA is TGTGCCAGCAGCGTAGAGTCGAGCCGGGGTGAGCAGTTCTTC.

Details on this clonotype: A read error may be the cause here, since a much bigger clone is one base away. The chain is built from TRBV7-6 and TRBJ2-3; possible D gene TRBD2, 6 bases. The CDR3 runs 17 residues. Per germline, CDR1 SGHVS and CDR2 FNYEAQ. The DNA of the CDR3 is TGTGCCAGCAGCTTAGTAAGGGGACTCACTAGCACAGATACGGAGTATTTT. This codes for CASSLVRGLTSTDTEYF.